These T cell receptor beta chains were read from a single sample in a study of graft-versus-host responses after intestinal transplantation. No cognate antigen is known for these TCRs. Sequenced by immunoSEQ multiplex PCR; TCRdb stores in-frame clones only, minus some. The table has fewer than 110,000 clones, under 95% seen once; the top ten hold around 1.2%. Sample: unstimulated CD8+ T cells sorted from spleen or lymph node cells, taken before intestinal transplant. These TCRs come from a human donor who received an intestinal transplant. Both conserved end residues are part of each CDR3. Fields, in order: V gene, D gene, J gene, clone size, CDR3 DNA, CDR3 protein. A D gene is named only where the DNA matches it firmly. For some rows the clone size is stated as once, few or many, or as a class when expanded; others skip it.

v_call: TRBV6-5; d_call: .; j_call: TRBJ2-7; clone_size: .; cdr3_nt: TGTGCCAGCAGTTACGCGCTCGAGTCCTACGAGCAGTACTTC; cdr3_aa: CASSYALESYEQYF
v_call: TRBV2; d_call: .; j_call: TRBJ2-3; clone_size: .; cdr3_nt: TGTGCCAGCAGTGCGGGAATTACTGAGGCAGATACGCAGTATTTT; cdr3_aa: CASSAGITEADTQYF
v_call: TRBV9; d_call: .; j_call: TRBJ1-2; clone_size: .; cdr3_nt: TGTGCCAGCAGCGTAGGTGAGGTTTGGGGCTATGGCTACACCTTC; cdr3_aa: CASSVGEVWGYGYTF
v_call: TRBV27; d_call: .; j_call: TRBJ1-1; clone_size: once; cdr3_nt: TGTGCCAGCAGTTTACAACGGACGGGGGCAGGCACTGAAGCTTTCTTT; cdr3_aa: CASSLQRTGAGTEAFF
v_call: TRBV4-1; d_call: .; j_call: TRBJ2-1; clone_size: once; cdr3_nt: TGCGCCAGCAGCCAAGAGAGACAGACTGAGCAGTTCTTC; cdr3_aa: CASSQERQTEQFF
v_call: TRBV7-8; d_call: TRBD1; j_call: TRBJ2-1; clone_size: .; cdr3_nt: TGTGCCAGCAGCTTAGCGTCGCGAGGGGGCGATGAGCAGTTCTTC; cdr3_aa: CASSLASRGGDEQFF
v_call: TRBV5-4; d_call: .; j_call: TRBJ2-3; clone_size: .; cdr3_nt: TGTGCCAGCAGCTTGGCTCTTCCAGGGAGGGGGGATACGCAGTATTTT; cdr3_aa: CASSLALPGRGDTQYF
v_call: TRBV7-6; d_call: TRBD1; j_call: TRBJ2-3; clone_size: .; cdr3_nt: TGTGCCAGCAGCTTATGGACAGGGACAGCGGATACGCAGTATTTT; cdr3_aa: CASSLWTGTADTQYF
v_call: TRBV18; d_call: .; j_call: TRBJ2-7; clone_size: .; cdr3_nt: TGTGCCAGCCGGCCCCAAGGCGGGGCTACCTACGAGCAGTACTTC; cdr3_aa: CASRPQGGATYEQYF
v_call: TRBV5-1; d_call: .; j_call: TRBJ2-7; clone_size: .; cdr3_nt: TGCGCCAGCAGCTTGGACCCAAGCTCCTACGAGCAGTACTTC; cdr3_aa: CASSLDPSSYEQYF
v_call: TRBV14; d_call: TRBD1; j_call: TRBJ2-7; clone_size: once; cdr3_nt: TGTGCCAGCAGCCACGACAGGGCGTCCCCCTACGAGCAGTACTTC; cdr3_aa: CASSHDRASPYEQYF
v_call: TRBV4-1; d_call: .; j_call: TRBJ1-3; clone_size: few; cdr3_nt: TGCGCCAGCAGCGGCACTGGAAACACCATATATTTT; cdr3_aa: CASSGTGNTIYF
v_call: TRBV12-5; d_call: .; j_call: TRBJ1-2; clone_size: once; cdr3_nt: TGTGCTAGTGGTTTGGTGTGGTGGTACTATGGCTACACCTTC; cdr3_aa: CASGLVWWYYGYTF